This entry lists 18 T cell receptor beta chains sequenced from one sample in a study of T cell repertoires in cytomegalovirus infection (dated by TCRdb to between 2018 and 2020). Sequenced on an Illumina HiSeq 1500. TCRdb reran the public reads through fastp at Q25 and MiXCR, keeping productive beta chains. Entries that share a CDR3 protein sequence are merged under the most common genes and DNA. Across this sample there are approximately 730,000 distinct CDR3 sequences, with around 29% seen only once. In total, the top ten clones hold less than 15% of the sample. What this sample's treatment or condition label stands for: in vitro stimulation with specific CMV peptide epitopes to enrich CMV-specific T cells. For these receptors, no antigen is known. The sample was cultured CD8+ T cells from PBMCs, taken from culture after CMV antigen stimulation. All receptors come from a human donor in good health (CMV status not recorded). Some clones in this sample may be carry-over from other donors' samples.

This clonotype was counted many times. The chain carries TRBV10-3 and TRBJ1-1, with a weak D call TRBD1 (5 bases). The CDR3 has 15 amino acids. With 2 bases removed from V and 0 bases from J, the gap between germline ends came to 10 bases. Per germline, CDR1 ENHRY and CDR2 SYGVKD. CDR3 region: CAISEEGLMNTEAFF. The CDR3, as DNA: TGTGCCATCAGTGAGGAGGGACTGATGAACACTGAAGCTTTCTTT.

This clonotype was recorded at least ten times. The chain recombines TRBV19 with TRBJ2-5; 8 bases align to TRBD1. The CDR3 length is 15 residues. V shed 7 bases and J 4 bases; nucleotides not matched to a gene: 11. Looked up from germline, CDR1 is LNHDA and CDR2 is SQIVND (reference sequence). The CDR3 loop is CASILGQGRVETQYF. The CDR3 DNA sequence: TGTGCCAGTATTTTAGGACAGGGAAGGGTAGAGACCCAGTACTTC.

There are many counts of this clonotype. The gene calls are TRBV7-8 and TRBJ2-1; 9 bases match TRBD2. Germline V gives CDR1 SGHVS, CDR2 FQNEAQ. Trimming at V came to 1 base and at J to 2 bases, leaving 15 bases not matched to a gene. There are 20 residues in the CDR3. The CDR3 DNA is TGTGCCAGCAGCTTAGTTTGGGGGGCGGGGGGGCCGTCGACCTACAATGAGCAGTTCTTC. The encoded protein is CASSLVWGAGGPSTYNEQFF. Complete variable domain (other parts from reference TRBV7-8 and TRBJ2-1): GAGVSQSPRYKVAKRGQDVALRCDPISGHVSLFWYQQALGQGPEFLTYFQNEAQLDKSGLPSDRFFAERPEGSVSTLKIQRTQQEDSAVYLCASSLVWGAGGPSTYNEQFFGPGTRLTVL.

The chain has TRBV27 and TRBJ2-1; tentatively, D is TRBD1 or TRBD2 (5 bases each). Germline V lookup: CDR1 MNHEY, CDR2 SMNVEV (reference sequence). This CDR3 is built from 12 residues. V lost 10 bases, J lost 4 bases, and 11 bases lay in between. This CDR3 is CATHWGYNEQFF. CDR3 bases: TGTGCCACCCACTGGGGGTACAATGAGCAGTTCTTC.

The rearrangement links TRBV20-1 to TRBJ2-5; the D gene is possibly TRBD1 (5 bases). The V gene's germline CDR1 is DFQATT and CDR2 SNEGSKA (reference sequence). Trimming cost V 1 base and J 0 bases, with 15 bases left between them. The CDR3 contains 16 residues. The chain's CDR3 is CSARGVDNRYQETQYF. The CDR3 region has the DNA TGCAGTGCTAGAGGGGTGGACAACCGGTACCAAGAGACCCAGTACTTC.

This clonotype appeared many times. The chain combines TRBV27 with TRBJ2-2, with a tentative D call TRBD2 (5 bases). Germline-derived CDR1 and CDR2 are MNHEY and SMNVEV (reference sequence). Trimming stripped 3 bases from V and 5 bases from J, with 7 bases between. The CDR3 covers 13 residues. This CDR3 reads CASSLSGTGELFF. As DNA, the CDR3 is TGTGCCAGCAGTTTGTCGGGGACCGGGGAGCTGTTTTTT.

CDR3 coding DNA: TGTGCCAGCAGCTTACCCTTGGCCCAAGAGACCCAGTACTTC. This sequence encodes CASSLPLAQETQYF. This sequence joins TRBV7-9 and TRBJ2-5; D is uncertain. The germline CDR1 and CDR2 sequences are SEHNR and FQNEAQ (reference sequence). V was pared by 2 bases and J by 1 base, with 8 bases between. CDR3 size: 14 residues.

In this sample, this clonotype turned up a few times. The rearrangement joins TRBV27 to TRBJ1-6, with D unresolved. There are 14 residues in the CDR3. Germline V gene data show CDR1 as MNHEY and CDR2 as SMNVEV (reference sequence). Trimming pared 6 bases from V and 10 bases from J, leaving 16 bases between. The CDR3 DNA sequence: TGTGCCAGCAGCCCTTTGGGGTACCGATCACCCCTCCACTTT. Translated: CASSPLGYRSPLHF.

V is TRBV6-2 or TRBV6-3 and J is TRBJ2-2, with TRBD2 identical over 8 bases. The CDR3 extends over 16 amino acids. Trimming cost V 7 bases and J 6 bases; bases outside gene matches: 13. Germline CDR1 MNHEY, CDR2 SVGEGT. Here the CDR3 DNA reads TGTGCCAGCACCGGGAGGGGAGGTGAGGCGTCCGGGGAGCTGTTTTTT. Translating gives CASTGRGGEASGELFF.

This rearrangement joins TRBV5-4 to TRBJ2-7, with 8 bases matching TRBD1. Trimming cost V 0 bases and J 0 bases; bases outside gene matches: 2. The CDR3 is 15 residues long. Germline CDR1 SGHNT, CDR2 YYREEE (reference sequence). The CDR3 DNA reads TGTGCCAGCAGCTTGGTGACAGGGGTCTCCTACGAGCAGTACGTC. Translating gives CASSLVTGVSYEQYV.

This clonotype was found a few times. The gene calls are TRBV7-6 and TRBJ2-7; 9 nucleotides match TRBD1. This CDR3 contains 15 residues. CDR1 is SGHVS, CDR2 FNYEAQ, per germline. After removal of 5 bases from V and 6 bases from J, the junction contained 11 bases not matched to a gene. This CDR3 reads CASSPADRGVFEQYF. CDR3 in DNA: TGTGCCAGCAGCCCAGCCGACAGGGGGGTTTTCGAGCAGTACTTC.

The chain has TRBV10-3 and TRBJ1-6, with 9 positions matching TRBD1. V lost 2 bases, J lost 7 bases, and 3 bases stayed unmatched. This CDR3 comprises 15 residues. The V gene's germline CDR1 is ENHRY and CDR2 SYGVKD. The CDR3 here is CAISETGTGNSPLHF. CDR3 coding DNA: TGTGCCATCAGTGAGACCGGGACAGGGAATTCACCCCTCCACTTT.

The genes are TRBV5-6 and TRBJ1-5, with 8 positions matching TRBD1. J gave up 5 bases and V 4 bases, and 2 bases lay outside the gene matches. The CDR3 has 13 residues. The V gene's germline CDR1 is SGHDT and CDR2 YYEEEE. The chain's CDR3 is CASSARGHQPQHF. CDR3 bases: TGTGCCAGCAGCGCCAGGGGGCATCAGCCCCAGCATTTT.

This clonotype was seen a few times. The chain uses TRBV7-6 and TRBJ2-5; D is unresolved. With 3 bases removed from V and 2 bases from J, the gap between germline ends came to 13 bases. This CDR3 has 15 amino acids. Germline CDR1 reads SGHVS; CDR2 reads FNYEAQ. The CDR3 sequence: CASSLQANGQETQYF. The CDR3 DNA is TGTGCCAGCAGCTTGCAGGCTAATGGACAAGAGACCCAGTACTTC.

The J gene is TRBJ2-3, the V gene TRBV7-2, with D possibly being TRBD1 or TRBD2 (6 bases each). The CDR3 totals 15 residues. The V gene lost 1 base and the J gene lost 4 bases, with 12 bases spanning the gap. Germline assignment: CDR1 SGHTA and CDR2 FQGNSA. DNA for the CDR3: TGTGCCAGCAGCTTAGTATGGGGGGCCCCAGATACGCAGTATTTT. Amino acids: CASSLVWGAPDTQYF.

The chain couples TRBV6-6 to TRBJ1-4; D is undetermined. CDR1 is MNHNY and CDR2 is SVGAGI in the germline V gene (reference sequence). Trimming removed 0 bases at V and 8 bases at J, with 7 bases between. CDR3 length: 13 amino acids. Here the CDR3 DNA reads TGTGCCAGCAGTTACTCGGGGAGAGAAAAACTGTTTTTT. It translates to CASSYSGREKLFF.

This clonotype has a handful of counts. The V and J genes are TRBV12-3 or TRBV12-4 and TRBJ2-7, with no clear D. The CDR3 consists of 15 residues. V lost 2 bases, J lost 2 bases, and 13 bases lay in between. CDR3 coding DNA: TGTGCCAGCAGTTTAAGTTTATCTGCACCCTACGAGCAGTACGTC. Translated: CASSLSLSAPYEQYV.

The chain uses TRBV6-2 or TRBV6-3 and TRBJ2-7, with unresolved D. Germline V gene sequence: CDR1 MNHEY, CDR2 SVGEGT. The ends were cut back, 3 bases at V and 4 bases at J, with 7 bases in the middle. The CDR3 runs 12 residues. The CDR3 sequence is CASSYKSYEQYV. CDR3 nucleotides: TGTGCCAGCAGTTATAAGAGTTACGAGCAGTACGTC.